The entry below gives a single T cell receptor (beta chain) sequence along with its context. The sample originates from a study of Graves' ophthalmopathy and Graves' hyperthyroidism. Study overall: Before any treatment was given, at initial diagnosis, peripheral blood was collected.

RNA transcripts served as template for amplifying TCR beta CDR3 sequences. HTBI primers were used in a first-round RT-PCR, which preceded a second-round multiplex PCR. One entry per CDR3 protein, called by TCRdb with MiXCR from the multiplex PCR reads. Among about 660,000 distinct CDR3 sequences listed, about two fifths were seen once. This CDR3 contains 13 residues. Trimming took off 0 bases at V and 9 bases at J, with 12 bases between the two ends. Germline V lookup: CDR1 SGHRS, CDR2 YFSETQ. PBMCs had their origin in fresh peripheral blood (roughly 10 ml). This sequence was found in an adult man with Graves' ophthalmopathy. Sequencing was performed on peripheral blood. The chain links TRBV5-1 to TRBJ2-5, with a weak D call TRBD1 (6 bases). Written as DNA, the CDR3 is TGCGCCAGCAGCTTGGGCCCGTCAGGGGCCCAGTACTTC. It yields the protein CASSLGPSGAQYF.